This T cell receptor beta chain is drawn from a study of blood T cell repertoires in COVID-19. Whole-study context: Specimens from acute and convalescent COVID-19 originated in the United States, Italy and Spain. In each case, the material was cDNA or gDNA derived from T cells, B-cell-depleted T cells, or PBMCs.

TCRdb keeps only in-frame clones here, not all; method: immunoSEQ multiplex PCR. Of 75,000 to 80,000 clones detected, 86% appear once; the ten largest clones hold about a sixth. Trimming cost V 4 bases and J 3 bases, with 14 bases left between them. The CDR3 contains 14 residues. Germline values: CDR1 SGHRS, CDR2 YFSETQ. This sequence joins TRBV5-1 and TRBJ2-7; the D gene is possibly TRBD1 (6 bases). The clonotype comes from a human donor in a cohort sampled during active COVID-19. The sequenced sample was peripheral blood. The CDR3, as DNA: TGCGCCAGCAGCCCTAGGCAGGGGATCTACGAGCAGTACTTC. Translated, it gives CASSPRQGIYEQYF.